This T cell receptor beta chain was identified during a study of CD8 T cells in ankylosing spondylitis. TCRdb processed the 5' RACE reads anew with MiXCR; each CDR3 protein has one entry. The table lists fewer than 550,000 distinct CDR3 sequences, approximately 5.3% of them singletons, with roughly 3.2% in the top ten. CDR1 SGHTA and CDR2 FQGNSA come from the germline V gene. V was shortened by 4 bases and J by 5 bases, with 17 bases between the two germline ends. This CDR3 has 15 amino acids. Study-wide points: Characteristic, it appeared, of ankylosing spondylitis blood was a TCR beta motif of eight highly homologous variants.

As for this clonotype: Antigen: not known.

This chain connects TRBV7-2 to TRBJ1-1, with D possibly TRBD1 on 6 matching bases. This sequence originates from a male donor with ankylosing spondylitis. The specimen sequenced was blood, either unsorted or a sorted T cell fraction (not recorded which). The CDR3 DNA reads TGTGCCAGCAGCTCCATATCAGGGGTGGGTACTGAAGCTTTCTTT. Its translation: CASSSISGVGTEAFF.